These 11 T cell receptor beta chains came from one sample sequenced in a study of response to subunit inactivated influenza vaccine. Each CDR3 protein is one row after TCRdb ran MiXCR on the RT-PCR reads. The sample yields fewer than 800,000 distinct CDR3 sequences, approximately 14% seen once. The sample consisted of PBMCs from blood, taken 11 to 12 days after vaccination. These receptors were obtained from a man between 45 and 60 years old who received an inactivated influenza vaccine.

The chain is built from TRBV29-1 and TRBJ2-4; D not resolved. There are 15 residues in the CDR3. V lost 6 bases and J lost 1, with 16 bases in between. CDR1 is SQVTM and CDR2 is ANQGSEA in the germline V gene. CDR3 protein: CSVLISVGAKNIQYF. The CDR3 DNA reads TGCAGCGTACTCATATCCGTGGGTGCCAAAAACATTCAGTACTTC.

This clonotype occurred a few times. The chain combines TRBV24-1 with TRBJ2-1; 11 nucleotides line up with TRBD2. There are 19 residues in the CDR3. Looked up from germline, CDR1 is KGHDR and CDR2 is SFDVKD. Trimming at V came to 8 bases and at J to 0 bases, leaving 14 bases not matched to a gene. CDR3 residues: CATTFGTGTSGNSYNEQFF. CDR3 coding DNA: TGTGCCACCACTTTTGGTACGGGGACTAGCGGTAACTCCTACAATGAGCAGTTCTTC.

The gene calls are TRBV29-1 and TRBJ2-1; 13 bases are shared with TRBD2. The length of the CDR3 is 14 residues. Germline V gives CDR1 SQVTM, CDR2 ANQGSEA. V was clipped by 2 bases and J by 9 bases; unmatched bases: 4. The CDR3 spells CSVEYTSGGGEQFF. The CDR3 bases are TGCAGCGTTGAATATACTAGCGGGGGGGGTGAGCAGTTCTTC.

The genes are TRBV4-3 and TRBJ2-7, with D perhaps matching TRBD1 (6 bases). Trimming took 3 bases from V and 4 from J, leaving 13 bases between them. CDR3 length equals 14 residues. Looked up from germline, CDR1 is LGHNA and CDR2 is YSLEER. The CDR3 loop is CASSHRIQGYEQYF. The CDR3 region has the DNA TGCGCCAGCAGCCATAGGATACAGGGTTACGAGCAGTACTTC.

This clonotype was detected many times. The V and J genes are TRBV5-1 and TRBJ2-5; 10 bases align to TRBD2. CDR1 is SGHRS, CDR2 YFSETQ, per germline. The CDR3 is made up of 15 amino acids. With 4 bases clipped from V and 2 bases from J, the junction kept 5 bases outside the gene matches. CDR3 region: CASSLSSGGQETQYF. For the CDR3, the DNA is TGCGCCAGCAGCCTATCTAGCGGGGGACAAGAGACCCAGTACTTC.

This chain joins TRBV20-1 and TRBJ2-7; perhaps TRBD1 as D (5 bases). Per the germline V gene, CDR1 is DFQATT and CDR2 is SNEGSKA (reference sequence). The ends were cut back, 6 bases at V and 6 bases at J, with 21 bases in the middle. There are 14 residues in the CDR3. CDR3 sequence: CSAVGLDFRGEQYF. The CDR3 DNA follows: TGCAGTGCCGTCGGTTTGGATTTTAGGGGCGAGCAGTACTTC.

The V gene is TRBV3-1, the J gene TRBJ1-5; 8 bases align to TRBD1. Losses at the gene ends were 2 bases for V and 6 bases for J; bases not matched to a gene: 6. Looked up from germline, CDR1 is LGHDT and CDR2 is YNNKEL (reference sequence). The CDR3 is 15 amino acids. As DNA, the CDR3 is TGTGCCAGCAGCCAAACAGGGGGGAAGGTTCAGCCCCAGCATTTT. It codes for CASSQTGGKVQPQHF.

Many counts were recorded for this clonotype. The genes are TRBV11-2 and TRBJ2-3, with 10 positions matching TRBD2. Germline lookup yields CDR1 SGHAT and CDR2 FQNNGV. V lost 4 bases, J lost 6 bases, and 7 bases stayed unmatched. The CDR3 runs to 15 residues. CDR3 coding DNA: TGTGCCAGCAGCTCCGGAGCGGGGGGGGCCGATACGCAGTATTTT. Protein sequence: CASSSGAGGADTQYF. The full variable domain, with the rest looked up from reference TRBV11-2 and TRBJ2-3, is EAGVAQSPRYKIIEKRQSVAFWCNPISGHATLYWYQQILGQGPKLLIQFQNNGVVDDSQLPKDRFSAERLKGVDSTLKIQPAKLEDSAVYLCASSSGAGGADTQYFGPGTRLTVL.

This clonotype has a count of ten or more. This chain connects TRBV20-1 to TRBJ2-3; D is unresolved. Germline loops: CDR1 DFQATT, CDR2 SNEGSKA (reference sequence). CDR3 length: 15 residues. The ends were cut back, 0 bases at V and 2 bases at J, with 12 bases in the middle. The CDR3 coding sequence is TGCAGTGCTAGAGATATCAGGCGCCTCACAGATACGCAGTATTTT. Its protein is CSARDIRRLTDTQYF.

This clonotype was detected only a few times. This rearrangement joins TRBV12-3 or TRBV12-4 to TRBJ2-3; 7 bases match TRBD1. The length of the CDR3 is 16 residues. V shed 0 bases, J shed 4 bases, and the junction held 7 bases outside the gene matches. Here the CDR3 DNA reads TGTGCCAGCAGTTTAGCTGAGGGGGCGGGCGCAGATACGCAGTATTTT. Translation gives CASSLAEGAGADTQYF.

This chain connects TRBV5-5 to TRBJ1-5; 8 nucleotides match TRBD1. The CDR3 loop spans 15 amino acids. With 5 bases clipped from V and 7 bases from J, the junction kept 11 bases outside the gene matches. Germline V gene sequence: CDR1 SGHKS, CDR2 YYEKEE (reference sequence). The CDR3 DNA sequence: TGTGCCAGCAGTTCCCAGGGGGCCGAGGGACAGCCCCAGCATTTT. Protein: CASSSQGAEGQPQHF.